A single sample is the source of the 15 T cell receptor beta chains below, sequenced in a study of T-cell memory formation after mild COVID-19. Using its own MiXCR run on the 5' RACE reads, TCRdb lists one record per CDR3 protein. The data contain approximately 210,000 distinct CDR3 sequences, approximately 10% of them seen just once; the ten biggest clones take up less than 4%. Sequencing was done on a sample of PBMCs or a T cell subset sorted from them (not recorded which). The source is a man between 18 and 29 years old who had mild COVID-19 (a few samples of this study predate the infection). Cell type and time point are not known.

The rearrangement uses TRBV12-5 and TRBJ2-3; TRBD2 matches 11 bases. The CDR3 spans 17 residues. The V gene's germline CDR1 is LGHNT and CDR2 FRNRAP. J gave up 0 bases and V 5 bases, and 7 bases lay outside the gene matches. The CDR3 loop is CASGQLTSGDSTDTQYF. The CDR3 DNA sequence: TGTGCTAGTGGTCAATTGACTAGCGGGGACAGCACAGATACGCAGTATTTT.

V gene TRBV7-2 combines with J gene TRBJ2-4, with 9 nucleotides matching TRBD2. The trim removed 5 bases at V and 8 bases at J, leaving 7 bases unmatched. This CDR3 has 14 amino acids. CDR1 and CDR2 (germline): SGHTA, FQGNSA. CDR3 residues: CASSRAPSGDIQYF. The CDR3 nucleotides read TGTGCCAGCAGCCGGGCCCCTAGCGGGGACATTCAGTACTTC. The complete variable domain, with remaining parts taken from reference TRBV7-2 and TRBJ2-4, reads GAGVSQSPSNKVTEKGKDVELRCDPISGHTALYWYRQSLGQGLEFLIYFQGNSAPDKSGLPSDRFSAERTGGSVSTLTIQRTQQEDSAVYLCASSRAPSGDIQYFGAGTRLSVL.

This clonotype was detected many times. This sequence joins TRBV3-1 and TRBJ2-7; 9 positions agree with TRBD2. V trimming: 5 bases; J trimming: 6 bases; junction bases outside the gene matches: 5. Per the germline V gene, CDR1 is LGHDT and CDR2 is YNNKEL (reference sequence). The CDR3 runs 13 residues. CDR3 DNA: TGTGCCAGCAGCTTTAGCGGGGGACTCGAGCAGTACTTC. This codes for CASSFSGGLEQYF.

The chain is built from TRBV20-1 and TRBJ2-5; D remains ambiguous. The germline CDR1 and CDR2 sequences are DFQATT and SNEGSKA (reference sequence). The CDR3 totals 11 residues. CDR3 protein: CSLLYRETQYF. The CDR3 DNA is TGCAGCTTACTATACCGAGAGACCCAGTACTTC.

This clonotype has a handful of counts. The V and J genes are TRBV7-2 and TRBJ1-1; no definite D call. Trimming took off 0 bases at V and 1 base at J, with 6 bases between the two ends. Germline V gene sequence: CDR1 SGHTA, CDR2 FQGNSA. The CDR3 consists of 14 residues. Here the CDR3 DNA reads TGTGCCAGCAGCTTAGCGCCCACGAACACTGAAGCTTTCTTT. Protein product: CASSLAPTNTEAFF. Full variable domain (rest looked up from reference TRBV7-2 and TRBJ1-1): GAGVSQSPSNKVTEKGKDVELRCDPISGHTALYWYRQSLGQGLEFLIYFQGNSAPDKSGLPSDRFSAERTGGSVSTLTIQRTQQEDSAVYLCASSLAPTNTEAFFGQGTRLTVV.

The chain links TRBV7-8 to TRBJ1-5, with 10 bases that match TRBD1. The CDR3 consists of 15 residues. V was clipped by 5 bases and J by 3 bases; unmatched bases: 4. Germline values: CDR1 SGHVS, CDR2 FQNEAQ. The CDR3 is CASSVGQGFNQPQHF. In DNA form, the CDR3 reads TGTGCCAGCAGCGTGGGACAGGGGTTCAATCAGCCCCAGCATTTT.

J is TRBJ1-2 and V is TRBV7-9; D may be TRBD1 (5 bases). Germline CDR1 and CDR2: SEHNR and FQNEAQ (reference sequence). The CDR3 spans 16 residues. V was clipped by 5 bases and J by 2 bases, with 18 bases between them. The CDR3 region has the DNA TGTGCCAGCAGCCCGTACCGGGACCCATTGAACTATGGCTACACCTTC. Translation: CASSPYRDPLNYGYTF. The full variable domain, with the rest looked up from reference TRBV7-9 and TRBJ1-2, is DTGVSQNPRHKITKRGQNVTFRCDPISEHNRLYWYRQTLGQGPEFLTYFQNEAQLEKSRLLSDRFSAERPKGSFSTLEIQRTEQGDSAMYLCASSPYRDPLNYGYTFGSGTRLTVV.

This chain joins TRBV12-3 or TRBV12-4 and TRBJ1-6; a weak D match, TRBD1 (6 bases). This CDR3 contains 14 residues. Between the trimmed V and J ends, which lost 1 base and 7 bases, there was a span of 8 bases. The CDR3 sequence is CASSLEGGNSPLHF. DNA for the CDR3: TGTGCCAGCAGTTTAGAGGGGGGGAATTCACCCCTCCACTTT.

V is TRBV7-2 and J is TRBJ2-5, with 12 bases lining up with TRBD2. This CDR3 has 17 amino acids. Germline CDR1 reads SGHTA; CDR2 reads FQGNSA. After removal of 5 bases from V and 5 bases from J, the junction contained 12 bases not matched to a gene. DNA for the CDR3: TGTGCCAGCAGCAACGCCCCTAGCGGGGGGGCCCTGGAGACCCAGTACTTC. It is translated as CASSNAPSGGALETQYF.

The rearrangement uses TRBV7-2 and TRBJ2-5; D is ambiguous. Germline CDR1 and CDR2: SGHTA and FQGNSA. Trimming cost V 1 base and J 3 bases, with 6 bases left between them. This CDR3 is 13 amino acids long. CDR3 amino acids: CASSLGPEETQYF. The CDR3 nucleotides are TGTGCCAGCAGCTTAGGACCGGAAGAGACCCAGTACTTC.

This clonotype was observed at least ten times. The J gene is TRBJ1-1, the V gene TRBV7-2; tentative D call: TRBD1 (6 bases). Trimming removed 3 bases from V and 4 bases from J, with 12 bases in between. The germline V gene has CDR1 SGHTA and CDR2 FQGNSA. This CDR3 is 14 amino acids long. In DNA, the CDR3 is TGTGCCAGCAGCTTTGGGGGGCCGGTCACTGAAGCTTTCTTT. This gives the protein CASSFGGPVTEAFF. Complete variable domain (other parts from reference TRBV7-2 and TRBJ1-1): GAGVSQSPSNKVTEKGKDVELRCDPISGHTALYWYRQSLGQGLEFLIYFQGNSAPDKSGLPSDRFSAERTGGSVSTLTIQRTQQEDSAVYLCASSFGGPVTEAFFGQGTRLTVV.

The chain links TRBV7-2 to TRBJ2-3, with TRBD2 as a possible D gene (7 bases). V was cut by 5 bases and J by 3 bases, with 12 bases left in between. The CDR3 is made up of 14 amino acids. The germline CDR1 and CDR2 sequences are SGHTA and FQGNSA. CDR3 bases: TGTGCCAGCAGCCCGGGGGGCTGGACAGATACGCAGTATTTT. This translates into CASSPGGWTDTQYF. Full variable domain (rest looked up from reference TRBV7-2 and TRBJ2-3): GAGVSQSPSNKVTEKGKDVELRCDPISGHTALYWYRQSLGQGLEFLIYFQGNSAPDKSGLPSDRFSAERTGGSVSTLTIQRTQQEDSAVYLCASSPGGWTDTQYFGPGTRLTVL.

This clonotype was counted only a few times. The V call is TRBV5-1, the J call TRBJ1-6; 8 bases match TRBD1. This CDR3 is built from 15 residues. V shed 0 bases, J shed 10 bases, and the junction held 6 bases outside the gene matches. CDR1 is SGHRS and CDR2 is YFSETQ in the germline V gene. CDR3 bases: TGCGCCAGCAGCTTGGCTGGACAGGGCAGGTCACCCCTCCACTTT. Translated, it gives CASSLAGQGRSPLHF. The full variable domain, in which reference TRBV5-1 and TRBJ1-6 provide the parts outside the CDR3, is KAGVTQTPRYLIKTRGQQVTLSCSPISGHRSVSWYQQTPGQGLQFLFEYFSETQRNKGNFPGRFSGRQFSNSRSEMNVSTLELGDSALYLCASSLAGQGRSPLHFGNGTRLTVT.

This clonotype has just a few counts. V and J are TRBV27 and TRBJ1-6; 8 bases fit TRBD1. This CDR3 has 16 residues. V was pared by 5 bases and J by 8 bases, with 11 bases of the junction left unmatched. Germline V gives CDR1 MNHEY, CDR2 SMNVEV (reference sequence). The CDR3 coding sequence is TGTGCCAGCAGTCACCAGTGGGAGACAGGGGATTCACCCCTCCACTTT. Translating gives CASSHQWETGDSPLHF.

This clonotype has more than one count but fewer than ten. The chain recombines TRBV4-2 with TRBJ2-3; D is unclear. V dropped 6 bases and J dropped 0 bases, with 13 bases sitting between them. CDR1 and CDR2 from the germline V gene are LGHNA and YNFKEQ. The CDR3 has 15 amino acids. CDR3 in amino acids: CASRATPTSTDTQYF. The CDR3 nucleotides read TGTGCCAGCAGGGCTACCCCGACCAGCACAGATACGCAGTATTTT.